Reported below is one T cell receptor beta chain. This record belongs to a study of blood T cell repertoires in COVID-19. Study at large: PBMCs, B-cell-depleted T cells, or T cells were the source of the cDNA or gDNA that made up the material.

CDR1 MNHNY and CDR2 SVGAGI come from the germline V gene (reference sequence). The CDR3 is made up of 16 amino acids. V lost 5 bases, J lost 7 bases, and 12 bases stayed unmatched. Assay: immunoSEQ multiplex PCR; the TCRdb copy retains only in-frame clones and omits some. This sample has 200,000 to 250,000 clones, with 88% found just once. Cohorts were assigned according to the clinical history that participants reported. This chain connects TRBV6-6 to TRBJ2-7, with TRBD2 matching over 12 bases. Specimen: PBMCs or T cells enriched from blood (not recorded which). The receptor's source is a woman aged 25-40 years who had been exposed to COVID-19. CDR3 DNA: TGTGCCAGCAGTAATCGACTAGCGGGAGTTCAGGGGGAGCAGTACTTC. This translates into CASSNRLAGVQGEQYF.